This T cell receptor (beta chain) was observed in a study of T cell repertoires in cytomegalovirus infection. With regard to this clonotype: Its antigen is not identified.

TCRdb used MiXCR to reprocess the reads, holding one entry per CDR3 protein. The table includes hundreds of thousands of distinct CDR3 sequences, 25% to 30% detected once. Sequencing used cultured PBMCs, obtained from culture after CMV antigen stimulation. The source of this sequence is a human donor in good health (CMV status not recorded). Some clones in this sample may be carry-over from other donors' samples.

The CDR3 nucleotides are TGTGCCACCAGCAGAGACAGGGTGGCGAGTGGCTACACCTTC. It yields the protein CATSRDRVASGYTF. V usage is TRBV15 and J usage is TRBJ1-2; tentatively, D is TRBD1 (5 bases). The germline CDR1 and CDR2 sequences are LNHNV and YYDKDF (reference sequence). The V end was cut by 0 bases, the J end by 7 bases, with 12 bases between. There are 14 residues in the CDR3.